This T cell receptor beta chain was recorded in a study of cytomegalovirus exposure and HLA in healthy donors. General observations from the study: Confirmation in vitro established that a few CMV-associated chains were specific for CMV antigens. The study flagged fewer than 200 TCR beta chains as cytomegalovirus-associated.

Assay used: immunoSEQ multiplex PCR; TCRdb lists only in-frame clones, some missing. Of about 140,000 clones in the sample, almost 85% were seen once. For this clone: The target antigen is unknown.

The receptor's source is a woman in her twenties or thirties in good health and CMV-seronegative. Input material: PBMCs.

The CDR3 coding sequence is TGTGCCAGCAGTTTGGACAGTTCCTCTATCGAGCAGTACTTC. Its protein is CASSLDSSSIEQYF. This rearrangement joins TRBV28 to TRBJ2-7; perhaps TRBD1 as D (6 bases). The V end lost 3 bases, the J end lost 6 bases, and 15 bases lay between the germline ends. This CDR3 has 14 residues. Germline assignment: CDR1 MDHEN and CDR2 SYDVKM.